The 10 T cell receptor beta chains in this list originate from one sample, sequenced in a study of PD-L1 blockade in urothelial cancer. Method: immunoSEQ multiplex PCR; TCRdb's copy keeps in-frame clones and lacks some. The sample has tens of thousands of clones, almost 90% seen once. As to time point: peripheral blood 6 weeks after treatment start. The sample in question was PBMCs, obtained around atezolizumab (anti-PD-L1) treatment. Source of these receptors: a man aged 60 to 75 with urothelial cancer.

The chain carries TRBV27 and TRBJ2-3; weak D call: TRBD2 (7 bases). The length of the CDR3 is 16 residues. Looked up from germline, CDR1 is MNHEY and CDR2 is SMNVEV (reference sequence). V was pared by 1 base and J by 8 bases, with 19 bases between. The CDR3 sequence is CASSLWGLEAGRTQYF. The CDR3 DNA reads TGTGCCAGCAGTTTATGGGGGCTAGAAGCGGGGCGTACGCAGTATTTT.

The V and J genes are TRBV6-1 and TRBJ1-5; D unresolved. The CDR3 sequence is 14 residues long. The germline V gene encodes CDR1 MNHNS and CDR2 SASEGT. V was shortened by 4 bases and J by 3 bases, with 10 bases between the two germline ends. CDR3 in amino acids: CASSGGLVNQPQHF. As DNA, the CDR3 is TGTGCCAGCAGTGGAGGGTTGGTCAATCAGCCCCAGCATTTT.

The chain uses TRBV9 and TRBJ1-2; the match to TRBD1 covers 8 bases. Germline CDR1 is SGDLS and CDR2 is YYNGEE. Unmatched junction bases numbered 3, after V lost 1 base and J lost 4 bases. The CDR3 sequence is 14 residues long. In nucleotides, the CDR3 is TGTGCCAGCAGCGTAACAGGACAGGGCTATGGCTACACCTTC. This gives the protein CASSVTGQGYGYTF.

The chain is built from TRBV25-1 and TRBJ1-2; maybe TRBD1 (6 bases). The CDR3 has 14 amino acids. Germline V gives CDR1 MGHDK, CDR2 SYGVNS. Trimming stripped 4 bases from V and 7 bases from J, with 16 bases between. The CDR3: CASSAAGVESGYTF. CDR3 in DNA: TGTGCCAGCAGTGCGGCAGGGGTGGAGAGTGGCTACACCTTC.

The gene calls are TRBV2 and TRBJ2-7; D might be TRBD2 (6 bases). Per the germline V gene, CDR1 is SNHLY and CDR2 is FYNNEI. V was cut by 6 bases and J by 3 bases, with 9 bases left in between. The CDR3 spans 12 residues. CDR3 region: CASSGGLYEQYF. The CDR3 nucleotides are TGTGCCAGCAGCGGGGGACTCTACGAGCAGTACTTC.

In its sample, this clone was seen a few times. The J gene is TRBJ2-7, the V gene TRBV6-5; 7 nucleotides agree with TRBD1. The germline CDR1 and CDR2 sequences are MNHEY and SVGAGI. CDR3 size: 15 residues. J was trimmed by 2 bases and V by 2 bases; bases with no gene match: 6. The CDR3 is CASSYLPQGAYEQYF. In DNA, the CDR3 is TGTGCCAGCAGTTACCTGCCGCAGGGGGCCTACGAGCAGTACTTC.

V and J are TRBV10-3 and TRBJ2-7; D may be TRBD2 (7 bases). Germline V gene sequence: CDR1 ENHRY, CDR2 SYGVKD. The CDR3 sequence is 13 residues long. V shed 9 bases and J shed 0 bases, with 12 bases lying between them. In DNA, the CDR3 is TGTGCCATGAGAGGGGGGGACTCCTACGAGCAGTACTTC. It specifies CAMRGGDSYEQYF.

DNA of the CDR3: TGTGCCAGCAGCGTAGAGCATAACACCGGGGAGCTGTTTTTT. Translation: CASSVEHNTGELFF. The chain links TRBV9 to TRBJ2-2; no clear D gene. This CDR3 has 14 amino acids. Germline V lookup: CDR1 SGDLS, CDR2 YYNGEE. Trimming cost V 0 bases and J 2 bases, with 5 bases left between them.

The chain carries TRBV7-8 and TRBJ1-3; no clear D. Trimming took off 0 bases at V and 2 bases at J, with 5 bases between the two ends. The CDR3 is 14 residues long. Germline values: CDR1 SGHVS, CDR2 FQNEAQ. This CDR3 reads CASSLASAGNTIYF. The DNA for the CDR3 is TGTGCCAGCAGCTTAGCGTCAGCTGGAAACACCATATATTTT.

The chain has TRBV28 and TRBJ2-7; D is ambiguous. V dropped 3 bases and J dropped 7 bases, with 13 bases sitting between them. The CDR3 is 13 amino acids. In germline, CDR1 is MDHEN, CDR2 SYDVKM. CDR3: CASSFSYSEEQYF. The CDR3 DNA reads as TGTGCCAGCAGTTTTTCTTACTCCGAAGAGCAGTACTTC.